This passage covers 16 T cell receptor beta chains from one sample sequenced in a study of CD8 T cells in ankylosing spondylitis. General study findings and limits: Seemingly distinctive of ankylosing spondylitis blood was a TCR beta motif formed by eight highly homologous variants.

Their target antigens are unknown. TCRdb re-analysed the 5' RACE reads in MiXCR, keeping a single row per CDR3 protein. The sample lists 700,000 or so distinct CDR3 sequences; roughly 20% were seen once. Material for sequencing was blood, either unsorted or a sorted T cell fraction (not recorded which). These receptors came from a male donor with ankylosing spondylitis.

This clonotype has more than one count but fewer than ten. This chain uses TRBV10-2 with TRBJ2-5; 7 nucleotides agree with TRBD2. This CDR3 is built from 14 residues. CDR1 is WSHSY, CDR2 SAAADI, per germline. Trimming removed 5 bases from V and 1 base from J; junction bases left unmatched: 4. The CDR3 region is CASSRQRGQETQYF. CDR3 coding DNA: TGCGCCAGCAGTAGGCAGCGGGGCCAAGAGACCCAGTACTTC.

This clonotype was seen only a few times. The V gene is TRBV7-8, the J gene TRBJ1-6; D call uncertain. Germline V gene data show CDR1 as SGHVS and CDR2 as FQNEAQ. The CDR3 covers 15 residues. V lost 1 base and J 6 bases, leaving 10 bases between the germline ends. In DNA form, the CDR3 reads TGTGCCAGCAGCTTAGTTGGCCTAACTAATTCACCCCTCCACTTT. Its translation: CASSLVGLTNSPLHF.

CDR3 DNA: TGTGCCAGCAGATTTAGCGGGAACTACGAGCAGTACTTC. It is translated as CASRFSGNYEQYF. V gene TRBV2 combines with J gene TRBJ2-7; TRBD2 matches at 8 bases. Trimming cost V 6 bases and J 3 bases; bases outside gene matches: 4. Germline V gene data show CDR1 as SNHLY and CDR2 as FYNNEI. This CDR3 spans 13 amino acids.

The chain's CDR3 is CASSAYRSEQYF. The CDR3 bases are TGTGCCAGCAGCGCTTACAGATCCGAGCAGTACTTC. This chain uses TRBV14 with TRBJ2-7; D not certain. Trimming shortened V by 5 bases and J by 6 bases, and 11 bases separated the two germline ends. Per germline, CDR1 SGHDN and CDR2 FVKESK. The CDR3 consists of 12 residues.

CDR3 in amino acids: CASHLGGLATGELFF. CDR3 bases: TGTGCCAGCCACCTCGGCGGTCTAGCCACCGGGGAGCTGTTTTTT. The chain employs TRBV6-2 or TRBV6-3 and TRBJ2-2; D is perhaps TRBD2 (5 bases). Trimming stripped 8 bases from V and 4 bases from J, with 17 bases between. The germline V gene has CDR1 MNHEY and CDR2 SVGEGT. The CDR3 totals 15 residues.

The V and J genes are TRBV11-2 and TRBJ2-3, with D possibly TRBD1 on 6 matching bases. Trimming stripped 5 bases from V and 0 bases from J, with 21 bases between. CDR3 size: 18 residues. The germline CDR1 and CDR2 sequences are SGHAT and FQNNGV. CDR3 in amino acids: CASSGKTGMRTSTDTQYF. The CDR3 DNA sequence: TGTGCCAGCAGCGGAAAAACAGGGATGAGAACTAGCACAGATACGCAGTATTTT.

This clonotype has just a few counts. CDR3 region: CASSLAPDRSGYTF. DNA for the CDR3: TGTGCCAGCAGCTTAGCCCCCGACAGGTCTGGCTACACCTTC. The rearrangement links TRBV7-6 to TRBJ1-2, with a weak D call TRBD1 (6 bases). The germline gives CDR1 SGHVS, CDR2 FNYEAQ. With 0 bases removed from V and 7 bases from J, the gap between germline ends came to 12 bases. CDR3 length: 14 amino acids. The variable domain in full, completed from reference TRBV7-6 and TRBJ1-2, reads GAGVSQSPRYKVTKRGQDVALRCDPISGHVSLYWYRQALGQGPEFLTYFNYEAQQDKSGLPNDRFSAERPEGSISTLTIQRTEQRDSAMYRCASSLAPDRSGYTFGSGTRLTVV.

This clonotype was recorded a few times. The V gene is TRBV30, the J gene TRBJ2-7; a possible D gene is TRBD1 (6 bases). V gave up 2 bases and J gave up 3 bases, with 14 bases separating them. This CDR3 region has 14 residues. Germline V gene sequence: CDR1 GTSNPN, CDR2 SVGIG (reference sequence). The CDR3 DNA reads TGTGCCTGGAGTCTGGGACACCAATACTACGAGCAGTACTTC. It translates to CAWSLGHQYYEQYF.

In this sample, this clonotype turned up a few times. This chain joins TRBV5-1 and TRBJ2-3; D gene unclear. Germline V lookup: CDR1 SGHRS, CDR2 YFSETQ. This CDR3 has 14 amino acids. V was clipped by 1 base and J by 2 bases, with 8 bases between them. The CDR3 DNA sequence: TGCGCCAGCAGCTTGACGGAAGCCACAGATACGCAGTATTTT. This sequence encodes CASSLTEATDTQYF.

The chain couples TRBV5-1 to TRBJ2-1; D not resolved. Germline-derived CDR1 and CDR2 are SGHRS and YFSETQ. Deletions cut 0 bases from V and 4 bases from J, with 11 bases between. This CDR3 is 15 amino acids long. The CDR3 loop reads CASSLDLPFYNEQFF. CDR3 nucleotides: TGCGCCAGCAGCTTGGATCTTCCTTTTTACAATGAGCAGTTCTTC.

This clonotype was detected a few times. The chain couples TRBV3-1 to TRBJ2-1; D is perhaps TRBD1 or TRBD2 (5 bases each). The CDR3 loop spans 16 amino acids. Germline V gene sequence: CDR1 LGHDT, CDR2 YNNKEL (reference sequence). V shed 4 bases and J shed 0 bases, with 13 bases lying between them. The CDR3 sequence: CASSPPDGTSYNEQFF. The DNA of the CDR3 is TGTGCCAGCAGCCCCCCGGACGGGACCTCCTACAATGAGCAGTTCTTC.

This clonotype appeared many times. The chain has TRBV29-1 and TRBJ2-7; 7 nucleotides align to TRBD2. The CDR3 is 13 amino acids. The germline gives CDR1 SQVTM, CDR2 ANQGSEA. V was clipped by 4 bases and J by 1 base; unmatched bases: 4. CDR3 loop: CSVVRGGSYEQYF. The DNA of the CDR3 is TGCAGCGTTGTGAGGGGAGGGTCCTACGAGCAGTACTTC.

In its sample, this clonotype was seen a few times. V gene TRBV12-3 or TRBV12-4 combines with J gene TRBJ2-1, with TRBD2 identical over 13 bases. V trimming: 6 bases; J trimming: 5 bases; junction bases outside the gene matches: 7. The length of the CDR3 is 16 residues. The CDR3 bases are TGTGCCAGCAGCAAAGGACTAGCGGGAGCCAACAATGAGCAGTTCTTC. Translated: CASSKGLAGANNEQFF.

This sequence joins TRBV11-3 and TRBJ1-1; D might be TRBD1 (5 bases). V was pared by 0 bases and J by 6 bases, with 20 bases between. Germline V gives CDR1 SGHNT, CDR2 YENEEA. The CDR3 contains 17 residues. The CDR3 DNA is TGTGCCAGCAGCTTAGAGTGGGGAAGGGGAGGCGGACCTGAAGCTTTCTTT. The encoded protein is CASSLEWGRGGGPEAFF.

This sequence joins TRBV12-3 or TRBV12-4 and TRBJ2-5, with a weak D call TRBD2 (5 bases). V was shortened by 6 bases and J by 4 bases, with 21 bases between the two germline ends. This CDR3 spans 16 amino acids. CDR3 residues: CASSRLDGGGGETQYF. CDR3 nucleotide sequence: TGTGCCAGCAGCCGCCTTGATGGAGGCGGTGGAGAGACCCAGTACTTC.

There are many counts of this clonotype. The chain carries TRBV12-3 or TRBV12-4 and TRBJ2-3; 7 nucleotides agree with TRBD1. The V segment lost 5 bases and the J segment 0 bases; nucleotides outside the gene matches: 5. This CDR3 spans 15 amino acids. In nucleotides, the CDR3 is TGTGCCAGCAGTGCCCGGACAGGTAGCACAGATACGCAGTATTTT. It encodes CASSARTGSTDTQYF.